This TCR beta chain is from a study of T cell responses to AZD1222 COVID-19 vaccine. Study observations and caveats: Regions 160-218 and 743-854 dominated among vaccine-associated CD4 TCRs spanning spike. It was only after the peak T cell response that any repertoires were sampled.

With 5 bases removed from V and 7 bases from J, the gap between germline ends came to 8 bases. The CDR3 length is 12 residues. From germline, CDR1 is SEHNR and CDR2 FQNEAQ (reference sequence). Here immunoSEQ multiplex PCR was the method, and the copy in TCRdb shows in-frame clones only, minus some. The sample holds roughly 150,000 clones, 80% to 95% seen once. In its sample, this clone was seen once. What it binds is unknown. The V call is TRBV7-9, the J call TRBJ1-4; D ambiguous. This receptor was taken from an adult in good health. The specimen comprised peripheral blood, sampled on day 0 of AZD1222 vaccination. The CDR3 DNA follows: TGTGCCAGCAGCCGGACGGGTGAAAAACTGTTTTTT. Residues: CASSRTGEKLFF.